This T cell receptor (beta chain) was sequenced in a study of cytomegalovirus exposure and HLA in healthy donors. At the level of the study: An early release of data contained roughly 86 million unique TCRs, which came from HLA-typed donors. The study's findings and limits: The majority of CMV-associated TCR beta chains were reported as apparently HLA-restricted in a later analysis.

The PCR was carried out with 60 Vbeta primers and 13 Jbeta primers. The assay was immunoSEQ multiplex PCR, and TCRdb's table has in-frame clones only and misses some. The sample yields 120,000 or so clones, over 60% seen once. About this clone itself: Its antigen remains unidentified.

V gave up 0 bases and J gave up 8 bases, with 13 bases separating them. The CDR3 has 15 residues. In germline, CDR1 is MNHEY, CDR2 SVGAGI. The gene calls are TRBV6-5 and TRBJ1-4; the D gene is possibly TRBD1 (6 bases). The source of this sequence is a man aged 25 to 40 in good health and CMV-seronegative. Specimen: PBMCs. Here the CDR3 reads CASSYSNREGEKLFF. CDR3 nucleotides: TGTGCCAGCAGTTACTCGAACAGGGAAGGGGAAAAACTGTTTTTT.